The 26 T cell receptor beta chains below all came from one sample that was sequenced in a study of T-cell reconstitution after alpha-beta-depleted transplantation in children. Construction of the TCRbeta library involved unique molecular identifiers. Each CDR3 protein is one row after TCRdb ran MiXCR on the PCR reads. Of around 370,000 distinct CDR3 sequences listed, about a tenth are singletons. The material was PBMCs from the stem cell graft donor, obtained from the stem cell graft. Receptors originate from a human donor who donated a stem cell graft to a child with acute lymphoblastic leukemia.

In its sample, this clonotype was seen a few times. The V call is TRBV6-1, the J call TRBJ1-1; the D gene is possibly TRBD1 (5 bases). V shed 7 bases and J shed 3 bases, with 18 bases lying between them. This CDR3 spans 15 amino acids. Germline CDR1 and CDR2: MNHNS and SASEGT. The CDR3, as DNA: TGTGCCAGCACCTTACGTGGGGGTTTGGACACTGAAGCTTTCTTT. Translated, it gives CASTLRGGLDTEAFF.

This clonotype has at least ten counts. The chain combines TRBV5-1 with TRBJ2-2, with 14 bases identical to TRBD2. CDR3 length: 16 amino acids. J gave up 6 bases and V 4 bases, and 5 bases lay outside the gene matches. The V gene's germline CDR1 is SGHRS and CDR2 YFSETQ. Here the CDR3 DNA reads TGCGCCAGCAGCCAGGGACTAGCGGGAGTGTCCGGGGAGCTGTTTTTT. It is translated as CASSQGLAGVSGELFF.

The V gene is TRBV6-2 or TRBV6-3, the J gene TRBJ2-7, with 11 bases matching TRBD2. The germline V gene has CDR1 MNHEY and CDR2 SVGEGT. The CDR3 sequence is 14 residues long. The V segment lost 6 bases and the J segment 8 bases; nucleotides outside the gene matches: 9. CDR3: CASSRLTSGSQQYF. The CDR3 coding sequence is TGTGCCAGCAGCCGACTTACTAGCGGGAGTCAGCAGTACTTC.

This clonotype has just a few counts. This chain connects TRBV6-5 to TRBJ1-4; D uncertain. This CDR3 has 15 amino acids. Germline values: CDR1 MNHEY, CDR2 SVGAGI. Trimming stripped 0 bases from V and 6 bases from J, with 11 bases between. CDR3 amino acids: CASSYSKGRDEKLFF. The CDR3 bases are TGTGCCAGCAGTTACTCGAAGGGTCGCGATGAAAAACTGTTTTTT.

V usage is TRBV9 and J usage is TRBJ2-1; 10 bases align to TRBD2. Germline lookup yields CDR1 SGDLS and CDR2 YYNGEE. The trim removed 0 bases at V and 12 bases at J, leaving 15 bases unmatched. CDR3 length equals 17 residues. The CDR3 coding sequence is TGTGCCAGCAGCGTAGGCCCTAGCGGGAGAAATCTCTATGGGCAGTTCTTC. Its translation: CASSVGPSGRNLYGQFF.

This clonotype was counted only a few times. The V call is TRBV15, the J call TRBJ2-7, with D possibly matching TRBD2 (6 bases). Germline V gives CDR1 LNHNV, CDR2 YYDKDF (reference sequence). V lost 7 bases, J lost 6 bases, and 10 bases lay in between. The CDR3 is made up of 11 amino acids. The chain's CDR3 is CATMGGGEQYF. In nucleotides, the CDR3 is TGTGCCACCATGGGGGGAGGCGAGCAGTACTTC.

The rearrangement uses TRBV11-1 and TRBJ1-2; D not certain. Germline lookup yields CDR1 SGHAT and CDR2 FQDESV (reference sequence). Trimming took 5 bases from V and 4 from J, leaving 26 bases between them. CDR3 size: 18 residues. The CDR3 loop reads CASSPPASGPSSGYGYTF. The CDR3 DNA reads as TGTGCCAGCAGCCCGCCCGCTTCGGGCCCCTCTAGTGGCTATGGCTACACCTTC.

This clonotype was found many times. The CDR3 DNA sequence: TGTGCCAGCAGGCCCGGGACGGTTTATAATTCACCCCTCCACTTT. The encoded protein is CASRPGTVYNSPLHF. The rearrangement joins TRBV12-3 or TRBV12-4 to TRBJ1-6, with D maybe TRBD1 (5 bases). CDR3 length equals 15 residues. V lost 6 bases and J lost 4, with 13 bases in between.

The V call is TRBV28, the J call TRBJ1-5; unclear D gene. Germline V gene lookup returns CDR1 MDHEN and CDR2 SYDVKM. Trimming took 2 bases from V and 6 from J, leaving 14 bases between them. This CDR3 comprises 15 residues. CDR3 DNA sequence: TGTGCCAGCAGTTTAGGCAAGGGATTGAGTCAGCCCCAGCATTTT. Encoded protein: CASSLGKGLSQPQHF.

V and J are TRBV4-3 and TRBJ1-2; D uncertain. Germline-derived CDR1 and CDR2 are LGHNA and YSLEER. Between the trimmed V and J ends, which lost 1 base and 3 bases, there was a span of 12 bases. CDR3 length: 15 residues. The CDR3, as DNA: TGCGCCAGCAGCCAAGTTTCCGAGCCCCACTATGGCTACACCTTC. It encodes CASSQVSEPHYGYTF.

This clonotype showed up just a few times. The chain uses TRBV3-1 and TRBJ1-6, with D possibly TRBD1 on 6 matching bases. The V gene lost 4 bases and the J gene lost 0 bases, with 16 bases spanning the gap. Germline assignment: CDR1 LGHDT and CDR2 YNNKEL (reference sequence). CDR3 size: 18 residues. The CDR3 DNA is TGTGCCAGCAGCCGCTATTCAGGGGAGAGCTCCTATAATTCACCCCTCCACTTT. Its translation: CASSRYSGESSYNSPLHF.

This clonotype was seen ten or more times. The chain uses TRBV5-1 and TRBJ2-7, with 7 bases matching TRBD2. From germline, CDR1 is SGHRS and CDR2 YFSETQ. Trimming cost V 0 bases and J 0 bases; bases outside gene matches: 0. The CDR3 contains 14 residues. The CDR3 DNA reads TGCGCCAGCAGCTTGGGGACTAGCTCCTACGAGCAGTACTTC. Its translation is CASSLGTSSYEQYF.

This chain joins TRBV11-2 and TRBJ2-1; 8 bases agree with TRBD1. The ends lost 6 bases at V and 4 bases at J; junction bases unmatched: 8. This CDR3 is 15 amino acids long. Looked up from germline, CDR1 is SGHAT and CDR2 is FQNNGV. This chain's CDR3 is CASRWTGTTYNEQFF. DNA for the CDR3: TGTGCCAGCAGATGGACAGGGACGACTTACAATGAGCAGTTCTTC.

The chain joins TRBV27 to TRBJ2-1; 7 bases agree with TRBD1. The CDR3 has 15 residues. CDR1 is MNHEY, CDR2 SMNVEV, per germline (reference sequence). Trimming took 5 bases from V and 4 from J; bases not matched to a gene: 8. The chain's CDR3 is CASSVGTESYNEQFF. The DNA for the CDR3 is TGTGCCAGCAGTGTAGGGACAGAGTCTTACAATGAGCAGTTCTTC.

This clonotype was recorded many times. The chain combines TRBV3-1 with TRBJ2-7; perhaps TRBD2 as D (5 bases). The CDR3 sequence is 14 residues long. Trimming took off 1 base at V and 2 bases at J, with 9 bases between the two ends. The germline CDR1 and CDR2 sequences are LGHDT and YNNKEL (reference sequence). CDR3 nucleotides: TGTGCCAGCAGCCAAGGGCTAGCCCCCTACGAGCAGTACTTC. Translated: CASSQGLAPYEQYF.

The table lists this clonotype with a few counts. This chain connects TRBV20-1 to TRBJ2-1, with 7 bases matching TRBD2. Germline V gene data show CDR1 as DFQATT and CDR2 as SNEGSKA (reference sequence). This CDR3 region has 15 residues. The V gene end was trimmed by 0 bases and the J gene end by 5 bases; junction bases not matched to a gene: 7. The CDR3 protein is CSAREWLAENNEQFF. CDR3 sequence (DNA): TGCAGTGCTAGAGAATGGCTAGCGGAAAACAATGAGCAGTTCTTC.

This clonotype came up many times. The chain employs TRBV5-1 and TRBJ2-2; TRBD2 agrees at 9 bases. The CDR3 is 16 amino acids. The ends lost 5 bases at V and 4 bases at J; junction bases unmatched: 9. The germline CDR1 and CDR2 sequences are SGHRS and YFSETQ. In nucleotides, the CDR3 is TGCGCCAGCAGGGAGATAGCGGGAGTTTCCACCGGGGAGCTGTTTTTT. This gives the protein CASREIAGVSTGELFF.

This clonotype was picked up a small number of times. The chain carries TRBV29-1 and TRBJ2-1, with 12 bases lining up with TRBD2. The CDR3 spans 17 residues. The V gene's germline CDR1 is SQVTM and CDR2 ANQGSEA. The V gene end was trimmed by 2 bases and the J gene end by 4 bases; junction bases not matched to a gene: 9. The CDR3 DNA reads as TGCAGCGTTGAACTTACTAGCGGGAGGAGTTTGTACAATGAGCAGTTCTTC. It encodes CSVELTSGRSLYNEQFF.

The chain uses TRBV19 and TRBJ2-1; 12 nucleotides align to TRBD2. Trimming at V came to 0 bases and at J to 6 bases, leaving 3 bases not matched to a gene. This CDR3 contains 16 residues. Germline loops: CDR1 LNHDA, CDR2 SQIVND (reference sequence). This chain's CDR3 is CASSIEGLAGSNEQFF. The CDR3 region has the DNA TGTGCCAGTAGTATAGAGGGACTAGCGGGTAGCAATGAGCAGTTCTTC.

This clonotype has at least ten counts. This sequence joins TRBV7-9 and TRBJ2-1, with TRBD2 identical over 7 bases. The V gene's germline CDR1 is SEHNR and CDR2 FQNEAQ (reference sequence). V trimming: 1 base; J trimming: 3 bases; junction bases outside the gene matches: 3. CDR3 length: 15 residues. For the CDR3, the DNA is TGTGCCAGCAGCTTAGGACTAGCCCTCTACAATGAGCAGTTCTTC. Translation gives CASSLGLALYNEQFF.

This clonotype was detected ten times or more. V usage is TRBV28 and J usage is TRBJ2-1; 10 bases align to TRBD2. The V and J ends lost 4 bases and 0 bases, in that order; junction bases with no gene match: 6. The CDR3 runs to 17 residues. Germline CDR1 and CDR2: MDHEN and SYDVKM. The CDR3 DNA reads TGTGCCAGCAGTTCACCCTTAGCGGGAGGCTCCTACAATGAGCAGTTCTTC. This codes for CASSSPLAGGSYNEQFF.

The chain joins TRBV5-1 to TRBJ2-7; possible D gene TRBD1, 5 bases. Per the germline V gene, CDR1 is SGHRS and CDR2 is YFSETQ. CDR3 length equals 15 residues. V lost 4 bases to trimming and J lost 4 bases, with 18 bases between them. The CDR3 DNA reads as TGCGCCAGCAGCCCAGAACCGAAGGGGTCGTACGAGCAGTACTTC. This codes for CASSPEPKGSYEQYF.

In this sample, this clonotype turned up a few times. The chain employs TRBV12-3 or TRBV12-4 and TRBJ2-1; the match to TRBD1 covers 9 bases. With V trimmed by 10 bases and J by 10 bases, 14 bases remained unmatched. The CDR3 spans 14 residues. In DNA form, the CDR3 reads TGTGCCACCCTGCCGGGACAGGGTGGCTACGAGCAGTTCTTC. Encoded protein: CATLPGQGGYEQFF.

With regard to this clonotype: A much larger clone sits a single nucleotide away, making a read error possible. CDR3 in amino acids: CASSPSTGARQHF. DNA of the CDR3: TGCGCCAGCAGTCCATCGACAGGGGCCCGGCAGCACTTC. The chain carries TRBV10-1 and TRBJ2-7; 8 bases align to TRBD1. CDR3 size: 13 residues. Germline CDR1 is WNHNN and CDR2 is SYGVQD (reference sequence).

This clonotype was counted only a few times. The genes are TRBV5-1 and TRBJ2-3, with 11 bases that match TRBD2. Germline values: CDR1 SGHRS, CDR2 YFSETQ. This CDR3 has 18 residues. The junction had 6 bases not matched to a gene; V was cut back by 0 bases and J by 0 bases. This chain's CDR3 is CASSLAGLAGVSTDTQYF. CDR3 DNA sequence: TGCGCCAGCAGCTTGGCCGGACTAGCGGGTGTTAGCACAGATACGCAGTATTTT.

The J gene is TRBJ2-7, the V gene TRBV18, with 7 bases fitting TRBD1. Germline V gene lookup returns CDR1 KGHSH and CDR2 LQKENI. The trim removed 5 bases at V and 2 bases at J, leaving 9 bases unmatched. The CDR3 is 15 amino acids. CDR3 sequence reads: CASSFSGTDPYEQYF. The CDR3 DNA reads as TGTGCCAGCTCATTCTCCGGGACAGACCCCTACGAGCAGTACTTC.